This passage covers 13 T cell receptor beta chains from one sample sequenced in a study of shared clonotypes between healthy human individuals. Profiling relied on immunoSEQ multiplex PCR, and the TCRdb table lists in-frame clones only, not all of them. The sample consists of about 600,000 clones, around 80% of them appearing once. The source material was PBMCs. The source of these receptors is a woman in her 40s in good health. Some clones in this sample may be carry-over from other donors' samples.

The chain employs TRBV7-9 and TRBJ2-5; D is unresolved. In germline, CDR1 is SEHNR, CDR2 FQNEAQ (reference sequence). The CDR3 spans 11 residues. Trimming removed 4 bases at V and 4 bases at J, with 4 bases between. The CDR3 spells CASSSRETQYF. CDR3 nucleotides: TGTGCCAGCAGCTCGCGAGAGACCCAGTACTTC.

The chain carries TRBV7-2 and TRBJ2-7; D ambiguous. This CDR3 comprises 14 residues. The germline gives CDR1 SGHTA, CDR2 FQGNSA. Trimming left V 1 base short and J 5 bases short, with 12 bases between. The CDR3 region is CASSLELVLHEQYF. For the CDR3, the DNA is TGTGCCAGCAGCTTAGAGCTGGTTCTCCACGAGCAGTACTTC.

V and J are TRBV29-1 and TRBJ1-2; D might be TRBD1 (5 bases). The CDR3 consists of 13 residues. V lost 5 bases and J 2 bases, leaving 12 bases between the germline ends. Germline-derived CDR1 and CDR2 are SQVTM and ANQGSEA. The CDR3 region is CSVPGLANYGYTF. The CDR3 DNA is TGCAGCGTTCCAGGGCTTGCCAACTATGGCTACACCTTC.

As for this clone: One base separates it from a far larger clone, so it is likely a read error. For the CDR3, the DNA is TGCGCCAGCAGCCCGGGACTAGCGGGAGGGAATGAGCAGTTCTTC. Translating gives CASSPGLAGGNEQFF. This chain joins TRBV4-1 and TRBJ2-1; 16 nucleotides agree with TRBD2. Trimming took 4 bases from V and 7 from J; bases not matched to a gene: 1. Germline V CDR1 and CDR2: MGHRA, YSYEKL. The CDR3 spans 15 residues.

The chain uses TRBV5-5 and TRBJ1-4; D gene uncertain. This CDR3 has 14 amino acids. V gave up 1 base and J gave up 3 bases, with 7 bases separating them. Germline assignment: CDR1 SGHKS and CDR2 YYEKEE (reference sequence). The CDR3 sequence is CASSLNRPNEKLFF. The CDR3 DNA sequence: TGTGCCAGCAGCTTGAATAGGCCTAATGAAAAACTGTTTTTT.

The V gene is TRBV27, the J gene TRBJ1-4, with a weak D call TRBD1 (5 bases). Germline-derived CDR1 and CDR2 are MNHEY and SMNVEV (reference sequence). V lost 8 bases and J lost 2, with 12 bases in between. The CDR3 is 14 residues long. CDR3 bases: TGTGCCAGCCGGGGGGTGGCTACTAATGAAAAACTGTTTTTT. Amino acid sequence: CASRGVATNEKLFF.

J is TRBJ2-7 and V is TRBV5-6, with a weak D call TRBD1 (6 bases). The CDR3 loop spans 14 amino acids. Germline CDR1 is SGHDT and CDR2 is YYEEEE. Trimming removed 4 bases from V and 2 bases from J, with 13 bases in between. The CDR3 here is CASSHRDIAYEQYF. The DNA for the CDR3 is TGTGCCAGCAGCCACCGGGACATAGCCTACGAGCAGTACTTC.

The chain combines TRBV18 with TRBJ1-5, with 9 positions matching TRBD1. The germline V gene encodes CDR1 KGHSH and CDR2 LQKENI. Trimming at V came to 4 bases and at J to 4 bases, leaving 8 bases not matched to a gene. The CDR3 covers 16 residues. The DNA of the CDR3 is TGTGCCAGCTCACTTGTAAGGACAGGGGAAAATCAGCCCCAGCATTTT. It codes for CASSLVRTGENQPQHF.

This chain joins TRBV9 and TRBJ2-7; D remains ambiguous. The CDR3 is made up of 13 amino acids. Looked up from germline, CDR1 is SGDLS and CDR2 is YYNGEE. V lost 0 bases to trimming and J lost 7 bases, with 11 bases between them. The CDR3 sequence is CASSVDSLGEQYF. CDR3 DNA: TGTGCCAGCAGCGTAGACTCGCTTGGGGAGCAGTACTTC.

In regard to this clone: This may be a read error, as it is one base from a much larger clone. This rearrangement joins TRBV7-2 to TRBJ2-5; D is tentatively TRBD1 or TRBD2 (6 bases each). Per the germline V gene, CDR1 is SGHTA and CDR2 is FQGNSA. CDR3 size: 15 residues. The CDR3: CASSPGEGGIYEQHF. CDR3 in DNA: TGTGCCAGCAGCCCGGGAGAGGGGGGAATCTACGAGCAGCACTTC.

The rearrangement joins TRBV4-3 to TRBJ2-7; 9 bases align to TRBD2. Per the germline V gene, CDR1 is LGHNA and CDR2 is YSLEER. This CDR3 is 15 amino acids long. V shed 1 base, J shed 2 bases, and the junction held 3 bases outside the gene matches. The CDR3: CASSQVAGGPYEQYF. The CDR3 DNA follows: TGCGCCAGCAGCCAAGTCGCGGGAGGGCCCTACGAGCAGTACTTC.

This clone was detected only a few times. The chain has TRBV6-5 and TRBJ1-5; D might be TRBD1 (6 bases). The CDR3 is 14 residues long. Germline CDR1 MNHEY, CDR2 SVGAGI. Trimming took 5 bases from V and 5 from J, leaving 13 bases between them. CDR3 in amino acids: CASSPGQRDQPQHF. CDR3 nucleotide sequence: TGTGCCAGCAGTCCAGGACAGAGGGATCAGCCCCAGCATTTT.

The CDR3 spells CASSSGTSYNEQFF. Written as DNA, the CDR3 is TGTGCCAGCAGTTCGGGGACCTCCTACAATGAGCAGTTCTTC. V is TRBV6-6 and J is TRBJ2-1; tentatively, D is TRBD1 or TRBD2 (5 bases each). The CDR3 consists of 14 residues. Germline values: CDR1 MNHNY, CDR2 SVGAGI (reference sequence). The V end was cut by 4 bases, the J end by 0 bases, with 7 bases between.